The rows below give T cell receptor beta chains drawn from one sample of a study of blood T cells in healthy people across ages. Via MiXCR, TCRdb re-called the 5' RACE reads, giving one row per CDR3 protein. The sample gives about 1,800,000 distinct CDR3 sequences, roughly 30% of which show up once; roughly 8% is in the top ten. Sequencing was done on a sample of blood. The receptors shown here come from a woman aged 25 to 39 in good health. Each CDR3 is given with its conserved first and last residue. D genes are given only for firm matches. Rows may omit the clone size; those that give it use once, few, many or a size class.

D: TRBD1
J: TRBJ2-5
size: NA
V: TRBV5-1
CDR3: CVSSLLQPETGGPRWQYF
DNA: TGCGTCAGCAGCCTACTACAGCCCGAGACAGGGGGGCCTAGGTGGCAGTACTTC

D: NA
J: TRBJ2-7
size: many
V: TRBV9
CDR3: CASSVHGKAHEQYF
DNA: TGTGCCAGCAGCGTACACGGAAAAGCCCACGAGCAGTACTTC

D: NA
J: TRBJ2-1
size: many
V: TRBV5-1
CDR3: CASSFEGTSEQFF
DNA: TGCGCCAGCAGCTTCGAAGGGACGTCTGAGCAGTTCTTC

D: NA
J: TRBJ2-5
size: many
V: TRBV24-1
CDR3: CATSDSGPSGETQYF
DNA: TGTGCCACCAGTGACTCCGGGCCCTCAGGGGAGACCCAGTACTTC

D: NA
J: TRBJ1-5
size: few
V: TRBV28
CDR3: CASSSIDWYSNQPQHF
DNA: TGTGCCAGCAGCAGCATTGACTGGTATAGCAATCAGCCCCAGCATTTT

D: TRBD2
J: TRBJ2-1
size: NA
V: TRBV10-1
CDR3: CASSEKWGLAGGREQFF
DNA: TGCGCCAGCAGTGAGAAGTGGGGACTAGCGGGAGGGCGTGAGCAGTTCTTC

D: TRBD1
J: TRBJ1-2
size: NA
V: TRBV19
CDR3: CASTPPGQGYYGYTF
DNA: TGTGCCAGCACACCACCGGGACAGGGGTACTATGGCTACACCTTC

D: NA
J: TRBJ1-5
size: once
V: TRBV9
CDR3: CASSTGPGAYQPQHF
DNA: TGTGCCAGCAGCACGGGCCCGGGGGCATATCAGCCCCAGCATTTT

D: NA
J: TRBJ2-7
size: NA
V: TRBV5-6
CDR3: CASSYGSTGSEQYF
DNA: TGTGCCAGCAGCTATGGAAGTACTGGAAGTGAGCAGTACTTC

D: NA
J: TRBJ1-4
size: NA
V: TRBV5-1
CDR3: CASSSVGDLTNGEKLFF
DNA: TGCGCCAGCAGCTCGGTGGGGGATCTTACCAACGGGGAAAAACTGTTTTTT

D: TRBD2
J: TRBJ2-2
size: few
V: TRBV5-1
CDR3: CASSPTSGAPGELFF
DNA: TGCGCCAGCAGCCCGACTAGCGGGGCCCCCGGGGAGCTGTTTTTT

D: NA
J: TRBJ2-1
size: few
V: TRBV28
CDR3: CASTREEGEQFF
DNA: TGTGCCAGCACTAGGGAGGAAGGCGAGCAGTTCTTC

D: NA
J: TRBJ2-7
size: NA
V: TRBV25-1
CDR3: CASSSRIRGLEQYF
DNA: TGTGCCAGCAGCAGCCGTATCAGGGGTCTAGAGCAGTACTTC

D: TRBD1
J: TRBJ1-5
size: NA
V: TRBV4-1
CDR3: CASSQEPSGGQPQHF
DNA: TGCGCCAGCAGCCAAGAACCCTCAGGGGGCCAGCCCCAGCATTTT

D: NA
J: TRBJ2-3
size: NA
V: TRBV12-3/TRBV12-4
CDR3: CASSPQGFSGTDTQYF
DNA: TGTGCCAGCAGTCCTCAGGGGTTCTCCGGCACAGATACGCAGTATTTT

D: TRBD2
J: TRBJ2-3
size: few
V: TRBV5-1
CDR3: CASTWTSGRTDTQYF
DNA: TGCGCCAGCACCTGGACTAGCGGCCGCACAGATACGCAGTATTTT

D: NA
J: TRBJ1-1
size: NA
V: TRBV15
CDR3: CATSRVYSNTEAFF
DNA: TGTGCCACCAGCAGAGTTTATTCGAACACTGAAGCTTTCTTT

D: NA
J: TRBJ2-1
size: many
V: TRBV12-3/TRBV12-4
CDR3: CASSPVGGGNEQFF
DNA: TGTGCCAGCAGCCCCGTCGGGGGAGGAAATGAGCAGTTCTTC

D: NA
J: TRBJ2-7
size: many
V: TRBV5-1
CDR3: CASSSPGTSRAYEQYF
DNA: TGCGCCAGCAGCTCGCCGGGAACGTCGAGGGCCTACGAGCAGTACTTC

D: TRBD2
J: TRBJ2-5
size: NA
V: TRBV29-1
CDR3: CSVVLSSGRFQETQYF
DNA: TGCAGCGTTGTCCTGTCTAGCGGGAGATTCCAAGAGACCCAGTACTTC

D: NA
J: TRBJ2-3
size: NA
V: TRBV9
CDR3: CASSDPGGTSTDTQYF
DNA: TGTGCCAGCAGCGACCCCGGGGGTACCAGCACAGATACGCAGTATTTT

D: NA
J: TRBJ1-5
size: NA
V: TRBV20-1
CDR3: CSASPRLGNQPQHF
DNA: TGCAGTGCTAGTCCCAGGTTGGGCAATCAGCCCCAGCATTTT

D: NA
J: TRBJ1-4
size: NA
V: TRBV7-2
CDR3: CASETNKKLFF
DNA: TGTGCCAGCGAGACTAATAAAAAACTGTTTTTT

D: TRBD1
J: TRBJ1-1
size: NA
V: TRBV29-1
CDR3: CSVTEQGARGNTEAFF
DNA: TGCAGCGTTACCGAACAGGGGGCTCGAGGGAACACTGAAGCTTTCTTT

D: NA
J: TRBJ1-5
size: few
V: TRBV4-2
CDR3: CASSQEEIQPQHF
DNA: TGTGCCAGCAGCCAAGAAGAGATTCAGCCCCAGCATTTT

D: TRBD2
J: TRBJ2-3
size: NA
V: TRBV27
CDR3: CASSLGTSGRKADTQYF
DNA: TGTGCCAGCAGTTTAGGGACTAGCGGGAGGAAAGCGGATACGCAGTATTTT

D: NA
J: TRBJ2-1
size: NA
V: TRBV4-3
CDR3: CASSQDGEAPEQFF
DNA: TGCGCCAGCAGCCAAGATGGGGAGGCCCCGGAGCAGTTCTTC

D: NA
J: TRBJ2-2
size: once
V: TRBV7-8
CDR3: CASTLQGPRELFF
DNA: TGTGCCAGCACCCTTCAAGGCCCCAGGGAGCTGTTTTTT

D: TRBD1
J: TRBJ1-2
size: few
V: TRBV9
CDR3: CASSAGGGQAREGYTF
DNA: TGTGCCAGCAGCGCCGGGGGAGGACAGGCCAGGGAAGGCTACACCTTC

D: NA
J: TRBJ2-1
size: NA
V: TRBV7-3
CDR3: CASSLGGGVLRYNEQFF
DNA: TGTGCCAGCAGCTTGGGAGGCGGCGTATTACGGTACAATGAGCAGTTCTTC

D: TRBD2
J: TRBJ2-1
size: NA
V: TRBV20-1
CDR3: CSARTGVGAGVNNEQFF
DNA: TGCAGTGCCCGTACGGGGGTAGGAGCGGGAGTCAATAATGAGCAGTTCTTC

D: NA
J: TRBJ1-1
size: NA
V: TRBV12-3/TRBV12-4
CDR3: CASKSTGRVMNTEAFF
DNA: TGTGCCAGCAAATCTACAGGGAGGGTCATGAACACTGAAGCTTTCTTT

D: NA
J: TRBJ1-4
size: NA
V: TRBV12-3/TRBV12-4
CDR3: CASSLHEMRGEKLFF
DNA: TGTGCCAGCAGTTTACATGAGATGAGAGGTGAAAAACTGTTTTTT

D: NA
J: TRBJ2-5
size: NA
V: TRBV27
CDR3: CASSSRLGGAIRETQYF
DNA: TGTGCCAGCAGTTCCCGTTTAGGGGGGGCGATTAGGGAGACCCAGTACTTC

D: TRBD1
J: TRBJ2-5
size: few
V: TRBV28
CDR3: CASSETGGELAQYF
DNA: TGTGCCAGCAGCGAGACAGGGGGCGAATTGGCCCAGTACTTC

D: NA
J: TRBJ2-1
size: NA
V: TRBV6-1
CDR3: CASSEAVWGAQDNEQFF
DNA: TGTGCCAGCAGTGAAGCTGTATGGGGGGCGCAAGACAATGAGCAGTTCTTC

D: NA
J: TRBJ2-5
size: NA
V: TRBV3-1
CDR3: CASSQGGWRDGETQYF
DNA: TGTGCCAGCAGCCAGGGGGGATGGAGGGACGGAGAGACCCAGTACTTC

D: NA
J: TRBJ1-2
size: NA
V: TRBV14
CDR3: CASSQQPDSYGYTF
DNA: TGTGCCAGCAGCCAACAGCCTGACTCCTATGGCTACACCTTC

D: TRBD1
J: TRBJ2-3
size: NA
V: TRBV20-1
CDR3: CSANRGGDRGHLGTQYF
DNA: TGCAGTGCTAACCGGGGGGGGGACAGGGGGCACTTAGGTACGCAGTATTTT

D: NA
J: TRBJ2-7
size: many
V: TRBV10-3
CDR3: CATRAGGWEQYF
DNA: TGTGCCACCAGAGCGGGCGGCTGGGAGCAGTACTTC

D: NA
J: TRBJ1-5
size: NA
V: TRBV5-4
CDR3: CASSSGGGQGLQPQHF
DNA: TGTGCCAGCAGCTCCGGCGGTGGGCAGGGGTTACAGCCCCAGCATTTT

D: TRBD1
J: TRBJ1-6
size: few
V: TRBV20-1
CDR3: CSARVGTGVSPLHF
DNA: TGCAGTGCTAGAGTGGGGACAGGTGTTTCACCCCTCCACTTT

D: NA
J: TRBJ2-3
size: NA
V: TRBV2
CDR3: CASTKEQGGDTQYF
DNA: TGTGCCAGCACGAAGGAGCAGGGGGGCGATACGCAGTATTTT

D: NA
J: TRBJ2-1
size: many
V: TRBV7-9
CDR3: CAGRMGGADNEQFF
DNA: TGTGCCGGAAGGATGGGGGGAGCGGACAATGAGCAGTTCTTC

D: TRBD2
J: TRBJ2-1
size: NA
V: TRBV6-2/TRBV6-3
CDR3: CAAESGTSGSNEQFF
DNA: TGTGCCGCCGAGAGTGGGACTAGCGGGAGTAATGAGCAGTTCTTC

D: NA
J: TRBJ2-3
size: few
V: TRBV9
CDR3: CASSVFGGDLTDTQYF
DNA: TGTGCCAGCAGCGTATTTGGCGGGGATCTCACAGATACGCAGTATTTT

D: NA
J: TRBJ1-1
size: NA
V: TRBV3-1
CDR3: CASSQAGSLNTEAFF
DNA: TGTGCCAGCAGCCAAGCCGGCAGCCTGAACACTGAAGCTTTCTTT

D: NA
J: TRBJ2-5
size: few
V: TRBV5-1
CDR3: CASSLWQGGTETQYF
DNA: TGCGCCAGCAGCTTGTGGCAGGGGGGCACAGAGACCCAGTACTTC

D: NA
J: TRBJ2-1
size: NA
V: TRBV7-3
CDR3: CASSLHGVGLLNEQFF
DNA: TGTGCCAGCAGCTTACACGGGGTAGGATTGTTAAATGAGCAGTTCTTC

D: NA
J: TRBJ2-7
size: NA
V: TRBV10-3
CDR3: CAISDRGEGEQYF
DNA: TGTGCCATCAGTGACAGGGGAGAAGGGGAGCAGTACTTC

D: TRBD2
J: TRBJ2-3
size: few
V: TRBV7-2
CDR3: CASSLLQREGSTQYF
DNA: TGTGCCAGCAGCTTATTACAGCGGGAGGGAAGTACGCAGTATTTT

D: TRBD1
J: TRBJ1-6
size: many
V: TRBV6-5
CDR3: CASSQTGYNSPLHF
DNA: TGTGCCAGCAGTCAGACAGGGTACAATTCACCCCTCCACTTT

D: NA
J: TRBJ2-1
size: many
V: TRBV20-1
CDR3: CSARGGSGGHEQFF
DNA: TGCAGTGCTAGGGGGGGCTCCGGTGGCCATGAGCAGTTCTTC

D: NA
J: TRBJ2-2
size: NA
V: TRBV19
CDR3: CASSRGWRNTGELFF
DNA: TGTGCCAGTAGCCGTGGCTGGCGGAACACCGGGGAGCTGTTTTTT

D: NA
J: TRBJ1-2
size: few
V: TRBV7-2
CDR3: CASSPPGSGGNYGYTF
DNA: TGTGCCAGCAGCCCTCCGGGGTCAGGTGGTAACTATGGCTACACCTTC

D: TRBD2
J: TRBJ2-1
size: NA
V: TRBV20-1
CDR3: CSAKASGRGGEQFF
DNA: TGCAGTGCTAAGGCTAGCGGGAGGGGTGGTGAGCAGTTCTTC

D: NA
J: TRBJ2-5
size: NA
V: TRBV3-1
CDR3: CASRIGGTYKQYF
DNA: TGTGCCAGCCGTATTGGCGGGACTTACAAGCAGTACTTC

D: NA
J: TRBJ1-4
size: NA
V: TRBV5-1
CDR3: CASSWEGRTNEKLFF
DNA: TGCGCCAGCAGCTGGGAGGGGCGAACTAATGAAAAACTGTTTTTT